A selection of T cell receptor beta chains follows, all from one sample in a study of cytomegalovirus exposure and HLA in healthy donors. Profiling relied on immunoSEQ multiplex PCR, and the TCRdb table lists in-frame clones only, not all of them. The sample yields 120,000 to 150,000 clones, roughly 90% seen once. The sample comprised PBMCs. The receptors were gathered from a man younger than 35 in good health and CMV-seropositive. The CDR3 runs from the conserved cysteine through the conserved F or W. The order of the fields is clone size, V gene, CDR3 length, D gene, J gene, CDR3 protein, CDR3 DNA. A D gene is named only where the DNA matches it firmly. Clone size, where shown, is once, few, many, or a class for clones that have expanded.

NA	TRBV10-3	18	TRBD1	TRBJ2-1	CAISEYDPGQGIGNEQFF	TGTGCCATCAGTGAATACGACCCGGGACAGGGCATCGGCAATGAGCAGTTCTTC
NA	TRBV19	20	TRBD1	TRBJ1-5	CASSTPDLPHYRGAKVPQHF	TGTGCCAGTAGTACCCCAGATTTGCCCCATTACAGGGGGGCGAAGGTGCCCCAGCATTTT
NA	TRBV2	15	NA	TRBJ1-5	CASSPGTFSNQPQHF	TGTGCCAGCAGCCCCGGGACATTTAGCAATCAGCCCCAGCATTTT
NA	TRBV9	16	NA	TRBJ1-6	CASSVDGGGPSFPLHF	TGTGCCAGCAGCGTAGACGGGGGTGGACCCTCCTTTCCCCTCCACTTT
NA	TRBV28	15	TRBD2	TRBJ2-5	CASSPGGVSWKTQYF	TGTGCCAGCAGTCCCGGGGGGGTATCTTGGAAGACCCAGTACTTC
NA	TRBV11-2	13	NA	TRBJ1-2	CASSLSSNYGYTF	TGTGCCAGCAGCTTATCTAGTAACTATGGCTACACCTTC
NA	TRBV7-6	14	TRBD1	TRBJ2-7	CASSLAAGGYEQYF	TGTGCCAGCAGCTTAGCGGCAGGGGGCTACGAGCAGTACTTC
once	TRBV30	14	TRBD1	TRBJ1-2	CAWSLRGTGGSNTF	TGTGCCTGGAGCCTTCGGGGGACAGGGGGCTCAAACACCTTC
NA	TRBV27	12	NA	TRBJ2-7	CASSPPGLEQYF	TGTGCCAGCAGTCCCCCTGGCCTCGAGCAGTACTTC
few	TRBV5-1	15	TRBD1	TRBJ2-5	CASSLGQGVRETQYF	TGCGCCAGCAGCTTGGGACAGGGGGTTCGAGAGACCCAGTACTTC